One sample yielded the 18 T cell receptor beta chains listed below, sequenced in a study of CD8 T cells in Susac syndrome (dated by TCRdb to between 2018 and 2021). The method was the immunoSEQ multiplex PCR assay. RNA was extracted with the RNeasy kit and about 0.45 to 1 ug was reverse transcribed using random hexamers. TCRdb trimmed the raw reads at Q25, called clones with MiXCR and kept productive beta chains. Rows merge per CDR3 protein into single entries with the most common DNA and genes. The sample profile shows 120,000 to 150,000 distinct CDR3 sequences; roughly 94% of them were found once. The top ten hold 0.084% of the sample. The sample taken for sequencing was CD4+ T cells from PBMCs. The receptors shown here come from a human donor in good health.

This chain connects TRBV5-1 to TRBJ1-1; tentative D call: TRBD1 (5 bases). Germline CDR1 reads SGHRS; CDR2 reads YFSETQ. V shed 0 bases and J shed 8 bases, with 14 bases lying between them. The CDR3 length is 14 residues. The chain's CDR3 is CASSLGGSGQEAFF. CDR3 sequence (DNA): TGCGCCAGCAGCTTGGGGGGGAGTGGACAAGAAGCTTTCTTT. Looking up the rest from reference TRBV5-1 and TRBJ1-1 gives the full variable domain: KAGVTQTPRYLIKTRGQQVTLSCSPISGHRSVSWYQQTPGQGLQFLFEYFSETQRNKGNFPGRFSGRQFSNSRSEMNVSTLELGDSALYLCASSLGGSGQEAFFGQGTRLTVV.

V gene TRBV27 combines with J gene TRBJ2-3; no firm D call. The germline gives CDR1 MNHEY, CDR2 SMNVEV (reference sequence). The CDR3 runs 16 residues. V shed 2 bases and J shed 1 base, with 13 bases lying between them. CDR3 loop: CASSLIALPRTDTQYF. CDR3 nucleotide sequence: TGTGCCAGCAGTTTAATCGCGCTACCCCGCACAGATACGCAGTATTTT.

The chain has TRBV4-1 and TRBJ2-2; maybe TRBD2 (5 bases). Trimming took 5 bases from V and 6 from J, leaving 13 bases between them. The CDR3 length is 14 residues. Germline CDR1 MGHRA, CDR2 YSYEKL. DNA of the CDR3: TGCGCCAGCAGCACCCGGGGTACCTCCGGGGAGCTGTTTTTT. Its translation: CASSTRGTSGELFF.

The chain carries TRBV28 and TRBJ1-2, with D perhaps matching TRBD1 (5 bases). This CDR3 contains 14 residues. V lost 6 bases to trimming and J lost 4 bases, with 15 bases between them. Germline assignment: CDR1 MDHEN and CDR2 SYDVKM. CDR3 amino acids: CASSPAQGSYGYTF. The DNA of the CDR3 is TGTGCCAGCAGCCCCGCCCAGGGTTCCTATGGCTACACCTTC.

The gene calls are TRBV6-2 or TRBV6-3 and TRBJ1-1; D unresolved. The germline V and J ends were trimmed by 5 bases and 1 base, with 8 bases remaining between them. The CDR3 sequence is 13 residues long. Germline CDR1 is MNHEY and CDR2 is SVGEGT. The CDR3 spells CASSPIKNTEAFF. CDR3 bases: TGTGCCAGCAGTCCCATCAAGAACACTGAAGCTTTCTTT.

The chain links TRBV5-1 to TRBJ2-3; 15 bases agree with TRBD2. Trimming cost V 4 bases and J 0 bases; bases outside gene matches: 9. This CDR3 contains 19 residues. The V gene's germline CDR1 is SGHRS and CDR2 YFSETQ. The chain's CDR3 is CASSPGLAGGLPSTDTQYF. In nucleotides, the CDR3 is TGCGCCAGCAGCCCGGGACTAGCGGGGGGATTACCTAGCACAGATACGCAGTATTTT.

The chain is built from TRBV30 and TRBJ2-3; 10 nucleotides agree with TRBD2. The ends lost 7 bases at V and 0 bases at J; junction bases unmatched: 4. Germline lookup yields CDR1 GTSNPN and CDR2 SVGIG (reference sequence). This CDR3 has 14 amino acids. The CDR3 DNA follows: TGTGCCTTATGGACTAGCGGTAGCACAGATACGCAGTATTTT. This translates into CALWTSGSTDTQYF.

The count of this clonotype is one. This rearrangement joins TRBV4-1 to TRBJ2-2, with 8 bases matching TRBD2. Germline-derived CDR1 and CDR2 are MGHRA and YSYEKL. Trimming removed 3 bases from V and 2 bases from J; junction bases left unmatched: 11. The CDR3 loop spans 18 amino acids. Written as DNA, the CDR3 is TGCGCCAGCAGCCAGGGTTTCAGGAGCGGGGGCAACACCGGGGAGCTGTTTTTT. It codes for CASSQGFRSGGNTGELFF.

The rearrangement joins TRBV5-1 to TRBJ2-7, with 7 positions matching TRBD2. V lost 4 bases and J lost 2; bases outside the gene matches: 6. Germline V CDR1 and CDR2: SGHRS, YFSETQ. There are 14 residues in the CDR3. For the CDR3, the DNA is TGCGCCAGCAGCCTTAGCGGGCCAACCTACGAGCAGTACTTC. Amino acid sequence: CASSLSGPTYEQYF.

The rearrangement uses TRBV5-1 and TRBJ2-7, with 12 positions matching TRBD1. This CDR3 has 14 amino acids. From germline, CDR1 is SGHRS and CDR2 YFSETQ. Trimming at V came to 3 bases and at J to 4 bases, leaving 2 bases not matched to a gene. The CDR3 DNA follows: TGCGCCAGCAGCTCGGGACAGGGGGCTTACGAGCAGTACTTC. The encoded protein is CASSSGQGAYEQYF.

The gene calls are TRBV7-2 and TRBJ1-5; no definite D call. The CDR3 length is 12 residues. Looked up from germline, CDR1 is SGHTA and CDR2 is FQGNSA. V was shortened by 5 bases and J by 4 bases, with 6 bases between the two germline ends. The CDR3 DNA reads TGTGCCAGCAGCGACTTTAATCAGCCCCAGCATTTT. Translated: CASSDFNQPQHF. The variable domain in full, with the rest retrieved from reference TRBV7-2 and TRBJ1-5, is GAGVSQSPSNKVTEKGKDVELRCDPISGHTALYWYRQSLGQGLEFLIYFQGNSAPDKSGLPSDRFSAERTGGSVSTLTIQRTQQEDSAVYLCASSDFNQPQHFGDGTRLSIL.

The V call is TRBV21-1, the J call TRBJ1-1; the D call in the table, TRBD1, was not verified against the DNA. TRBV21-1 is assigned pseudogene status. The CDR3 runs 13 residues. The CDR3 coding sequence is TGTGCCAGCAGCGAGTCAGGGTTCACTGAAGCTTTCTTT. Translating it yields CASSESGFTEAFF.

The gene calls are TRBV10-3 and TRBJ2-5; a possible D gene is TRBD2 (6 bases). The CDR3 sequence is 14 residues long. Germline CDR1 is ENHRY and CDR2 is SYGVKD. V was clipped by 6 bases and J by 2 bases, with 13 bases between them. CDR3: CAISFGTLQETQYF. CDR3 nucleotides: TGTGCCATCAGCTTTGGGACTCTACAAGAGACCCAGTACTTC.

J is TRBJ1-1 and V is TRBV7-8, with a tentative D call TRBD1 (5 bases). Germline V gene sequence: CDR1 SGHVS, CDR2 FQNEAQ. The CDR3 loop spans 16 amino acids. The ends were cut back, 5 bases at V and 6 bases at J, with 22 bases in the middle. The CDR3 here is CASSHSNLGVRAEAFF. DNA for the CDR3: TGTGCCAGCAGCCATTCAAATTTGGGGGTTCGAGCTGAAGCTTTCTTT.

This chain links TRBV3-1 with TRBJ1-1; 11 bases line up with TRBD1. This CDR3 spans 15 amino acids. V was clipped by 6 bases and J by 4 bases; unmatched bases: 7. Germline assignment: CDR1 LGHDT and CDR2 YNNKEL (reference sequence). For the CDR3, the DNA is TGTGCCAGCAGTGTACCCGGGACAGGGGGCACTGAAGCTTTCTTT. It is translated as CASSVPGTGGTEAFF.

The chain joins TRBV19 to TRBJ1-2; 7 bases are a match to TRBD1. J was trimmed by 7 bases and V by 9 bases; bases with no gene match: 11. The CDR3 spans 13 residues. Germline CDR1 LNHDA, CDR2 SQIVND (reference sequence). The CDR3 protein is CASTGQTRGGYTF. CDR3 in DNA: TGTGCCAGCACGGGACAGACGCGGGGTGGCTACACCTTC.

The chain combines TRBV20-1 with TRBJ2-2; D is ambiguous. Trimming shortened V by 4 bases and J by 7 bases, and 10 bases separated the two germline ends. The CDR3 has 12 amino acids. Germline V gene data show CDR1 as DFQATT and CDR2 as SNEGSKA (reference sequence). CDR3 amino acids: CSATWIHGELFF. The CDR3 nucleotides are TGCAGTGCTACTTGGATTCACGGGGAGCTGTTTTTT.

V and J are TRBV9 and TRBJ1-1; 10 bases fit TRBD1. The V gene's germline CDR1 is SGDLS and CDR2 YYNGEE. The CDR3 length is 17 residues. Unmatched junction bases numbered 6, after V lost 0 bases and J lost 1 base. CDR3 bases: TGTGCCAGCAGCGTAGGGACAGGGGGGAGATCGAACACTGAAGCTTTCTTT. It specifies CASSVGTGGRSNTEAFF.